This T cell receptor (beta chain) was retrieved from a study of blood T cells in healthy people across ages. Study findings and constraints: Getting older went along with TCR beta diversity per million T cells dropping roughly linearly. Long-lived donors had more naive CD4+ cells and higher diversity than aged donors.

Then a second PCR, running about 6 to 12 cycles, was carried out with a sample-barcoded 5' primer and a J-beta primer mix. Researchers report that a template-switch adaptor with 12 random nucleotides tagged each cDNA molecule. TCRdb re-derived calls from the 5' RACE reads in MiXCR, one entry per CDR3 protein. The table shows 1.2 million to 1.5 million distinct CDR3 sequences, with 40% to 50% occurring only once. Approximately 9 milliliters of peripheral blood were drawn from each donor into EDTA-treated tubes. With regard to this clonotype: Its cognate antigen is unknown.

V was trimmed by 1 base and J by 9 bases, leaving 19 bases between them. Germline V gives CDR1 MGHRA, CDR2 YSYEKL. This CDR3 has 16 residues. The chain is built from TRBV4-1 and TRBJ1-5; TRBD1 is a possible D gene (5 bases). The sequenced sample was blood. The TCR comes from a woman aged 18-30 years in good health. The CDR3, as DNA: TGCGCCAGCAGCCAAGGGTGGGGGGACGGATATCGGCCCCAGCATTTT. Residues: CASSQGWGDGYRPQHF.